One and the same sample provided the 6 T cell receptor beta chains below, sequenced in a study of T-cell memory formation after mild COVID-19. TCRdb reanalysed the 5' RACE reads using MiXCR and keeps one entry per CDR3 protein. Here the sample spans 150,000 to 200,000 distinct CDR3 sequences, around 16% being singletons. The sequenced sample was PBMCs or a T cell subset sorted from them (not recorded which). The origin of the receptors is an adult woman who had mild COVID-19 (a few samples of this study predate the infection). Cell type and time point are not known.

This clonotype showed up many times. J is TRBJ2-4 and V is TRBV7-8; D remains unclear. V was shortened by 1 base and J by 9 bases, with 4 bases between the two germline ends. This CDR3 region has 11 residues. Germline CDR1 and CDR2: SGHVS and FQNEAQ. The CDR3 DNA reads TGTGCCAGCAGCTTAGGGGGCATTCAGTACTTC. This codes for CASSLGGIQYF.

The chain carries TRBV30 and TRBJ1-6; D may be TRBD1 (6 bases). Germline CDR1 is GTSNPN and CDR2 is SVGIG (reference sequence). The CDR3 has 15 residues. V was shortened by 2 bases and J by 15 bases, with 23 bases between the two germline ends. CDR3 protein: CAWSSRVPSKGVLHF. DNA of the CDR3: TGTGCCTGGAGTAGTAGGGTGCCATCTAAGGGGGTCCTCCACTTT.

The chain links TRBV5-1 to TRBJ2-1, with D possibly matching TRBD1 (7 bases). V lost 6 bases to trimming and J lost 7 bases, with 20 bases between them. CDR1 is SGHRS, CDR2 YFSETQ, per germline. CDR3 size: 15 residues. In DNA, the CDR3 is TGCGCCAGCATGGCTTGGGCAGGGGGGAGGAATGAGCAGTTCTTC. It yields the protein CASMAWAGGRNEQFF.

The chain combines TRBV5-1 with TRBJ1-1; no reliable D call. V was cut by 0 bases and J by 9 bases, with 9 bases left in between. Germline lookup yields CDR1 SGHRS and CDR2 YFSETQ. The CDR3 has 12 residues. CDR3 in amino acids: CASSLEGLQAFF. DNA for the CDR3: TGCGCCAGCAGCTTGGAGGGTCTACAAGCTTTCTTT. Drawing the rest from reference TRBV5-1 and TRBJ1-1, the complete variable domain is KAGVTQTPRYLIKTRGQQVTLSCSPISGHRSVSWYQQTPGQGLQFLFEYFSETQRNKGNFPGRFSGRQFSNSRSEMNVSTLELGDSALYLCASSLEGLQAFFGQGTRLTVV.

The chain links TRBV7-2 to TRBJ2-3; D is unresolved. The germline V and J ends were trimmed by 1 base and 2 bases, with 10 bases remaining between them. This CDR3 comprises 15 residues. Germline V gene lookup returns CDR1 SGHTA and CDR2 FQGNSA. CDR3 residues: CASSLDWIPTDTQYF. CDR3 DNA sequence: TGTGCCAGCAGCTTAGACTGGATCCCCACAGATACGCAGTATTTT.

This clonotype was detected only a few times. The chain combines TRBV20-1 with TRBJ2-7, with TRBD1 matching over 7 bases. The junction had 15 bases not matched to a gene; V was cut back by 2 bases and J by 2 bases. CDR1 DFQATT and CDR2 SNEGSKA come from the germline V gene (reference sequence). The CDR3 has 17 amino acids. The CDR3 loop reads CSARLRGGDRAPYEQYF. CDR3 bases: TGCAGTGCTAGACTGAGAGGGGGTGACAGGGCCCCCTACGAGCAGTACTTC.